This T cell receptor (beta chain) was obtained from a study of blood T cell repertoires in COVID-19. Study background: The samples span acute and convalescent COVID-19 from the United States, Italy and Spain. T cells, B-cell-depleted T cells, or PBMCs provided the cDNA or gDNA that served as material.

In the original processing: Estimation of nucleated cell counts was performed using reference gene primer amplification. TCRdb's copy holds only in-frame clones and misses some; the assay was immunoSEQ multiplex PCR. From that table come the V and J calls and clone size; the DNA was used to work out D and trimming. The table lists fewer than 150,000 clones, about 77% of them singletons. The receptor comes from a man older than 75 with acute or convalescent COVID-19. The sequenced material came from peripheral blood.

The CDR3 bases are TGTGCCAGTAGTACTCCGGGGGGGCTCGTGAACGAGCAGTACTTC. It yields the protein CASSTPGGLVNEQYF. The genes are TRBV19 and TRBJ2-7; 8 positions agree with TRBD2. The V and J ends lost 4 bases and 5 bases, in that order; junction bases with no gene match: 10. The CDR3 length is 15 residues. From germline, CDR1 is LNHDA and CDR2 SQIVND (reference sequence).